This T cell receptor beta chain was captured in a study of blood T cell repertoires in COVID-19. On the study more broadly: Acute and convalescent COVID-19 specimens originated in the United States, Italy and Spain.

The junction had 3 bases not matched to a gene; V was cut back by 7 bases and J by 4 bases. The CDR3 has 13 residues. Germline CDR1 WSHSY, CDR2 SAAADI. The data were produced by immunoSEQ multiplex PCR, yet TCRdb's version contains in-frame clones alone and is incomplete. The sample consists of 140,000 to 150,000 clones, 85% to 90% of them appearing once. The gene calls are TRBV10-2 and TRBJ1-3, with 8 bases fitting TRBD1. The sequence derives from a human donor in a cohort sampled during active COVID-19. Material for sequencing was peripheral blood. DNA for the CDR3: TGCGCCAGCACCGGGACAGGAGGAAACACCATATATTTT. This gives the protein CASTGTGGNTIYF.